This entry describes one T cell receptor (beta chain). Its antigen is unknown. Base qualities were left out, and no much larger clone turns up one base away. This entry is derived from a study of a mutant IDH1 vaccine in newly diagnosed glioma (dated by TCRdb to the early 2020s). As for the study more broadly: Across visits V03 through V10, patients got a total of eight vaccinations, given in weeks 1, 3, 5, 7, 11, 15, 19 and 23. Vaccination was initiated 4-6 weeks after radiotherapy alone, or concurrently with temozolomide cycles in the chemotherapy-containing groups. The 30 to 40 treated patients were around 60% male and around 40% female, with a mean age of around 40 years. Before enrollment, most patients had been given radiochemotherapy with temozolomide as standard therapy, while the rest had received either radiotherapy alone or temozolomide alone. Peripheral blood was drawn at six visits: V03 (baseline), V05, V07, V10, V12 and V13. Longitudinal TCRB deep sequencing was performed for about two dozen treated patients wherever samples were available for exploratory analyses.

Explained via the paper, the time point label denotes: week 11, during vaccination. Each vaccine dose, consisting of 300 ug of a 20-mer mutant IDH1 peptide in Montanide, was administered subcutaneously with topical imiquimod. The donors had newly diagnosed IDH1-mutant astrocytomas of WHO grade 3 or 4 that showed loss of nuclear ATRX. The samples were drawn from NOA16, a multicentre, single-arm, open-label phase I trial in Germany that tested a mutant IDH1 peptide vaccine in humans for the first time. Genomic DNA for TCRB sequencing was extracted from EDTA blood using the DNeasy Blood and Tissue Kit. What the work shows at the level of the full study, not this receptor alone: No apparent relationship was observed between pseudoprogression and alterations in the top peripheral T cell clonotypes detected by TCRB sequencing. The authors noted that analyses of patient blood samples could not be reproduced because of sample limitations. Immune responses induced by the vaccine were seen in 90% to 95% of patients across multiple MHC alleles. Selection of PBMC samples for TCRB deep sequencing was based on availability.

V is reduced by 2 bases and J by 4 bases, leaving a spacing of 11 bases between them. Counted from cysteine to phenylalanine, this CDR3 has 15 amino acids. The only DNA kept is the CDR3, 45 bases in frame from the first base. CDR1 and CDR2 (SGHTA, FQGNSA) derive from the germline V gene. The library was obtained by the immunoSEQ multiplex PCR assay. The hsTCRB Kit was used according to the manufacturer's protocol to amplify rearranged TCR beta chain sequences. TCRB libraries were sequenced on an Illumina MiSeq. Turning to the authors' computational methods: The proprietary platform of the kit vendor was used for demultiplexing, trimming and gene mapping. The source is immuneACCESS, and TCRdb retained only in-frame sequences with V and J called. Part of the clones is not carried over; for the studies checked, unresolved V genes explain less than half of this, and the remainder is unexplained. V and J calls and clone size are copied from that table; D and trimming were computed from the DNA. This sample holds tens of thousands of clones; around 89% were observed only once. The top ten clonotypes cover around 20% of the sample.

The chain employs TRBV7-2 and TRBJ1-4; TRBD1 is possibly the D segment (6 matching bases). This clonotype originated in a man between 18 and 35 years old with glioma. The material was PBMCs, obtained from a glioma patient whose treatment included an IDH1 peptide vaccine. The sequenced DNA: TGTGCCAGCAGCTTATCCGGGGGGCATAATGAAAAACTGTTTTTT. Its product reads: CASSLSGGHNEKLFF.